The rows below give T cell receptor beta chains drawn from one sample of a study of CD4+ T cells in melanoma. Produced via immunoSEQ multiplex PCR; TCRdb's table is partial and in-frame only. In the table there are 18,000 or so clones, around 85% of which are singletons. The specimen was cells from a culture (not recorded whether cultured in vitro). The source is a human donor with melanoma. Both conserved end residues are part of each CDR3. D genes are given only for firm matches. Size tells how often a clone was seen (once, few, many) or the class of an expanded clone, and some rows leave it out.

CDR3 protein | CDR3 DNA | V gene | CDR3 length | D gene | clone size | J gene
CASRNNLNYGYTF | TGTGCCAGTAGAAACAATTTAAACTATGGCTACACCTTC | TRBV19 | 13 | - | - | TRBJ1-2
CASSIGINQPQHF | TGTGCCAGTAGTATAGGGATTAATCAGCCCCAGCATTTT | TRBV19 | 13 | - | - | TRBJ1-5
CAITDGQGSNEQYF | TGTGCCATTACCGATGGGCAGGGGAGCAACGAGCAGTACTTC | TRBV28 | 14 | - | - | TRBJ2-7
CASSLGTTNTGELFF | TGTGCCAGCAGTCTCGGGACTACGAACACCGGGGAGCTGTTTTTT | TRBV6-5 | 15 | TRBD2 | - | TRBJ2-2
CAWSRSRVNQPQHF | TGTGCCTGGAGTAGATCCAGGGTCAATCAGCCCCAGCATTTT | TRBV30 | 14 | - | - | TRBJ1-5
CASTEGSRYEQYF | TGTGCCAGCACCGAAGGGAGTAGGTACGAGCAGTACTTC | TRBV6-1 | 13 | - | - | TRBJ2-7
CASSVEGGGTQHF | TGTGCCAGCAGCGTAGAGGGCGGAGGGACCCAGCATTTT | TRBV9 | 13 | - | - | TRBJ1-5
CASSQFRTDTQYF | TGTGCCAGCAGCCAATTTAGAACAGATACGCAGTATTTT | TRBV14 | 13 | - | few | TRBJ2-3
CASSDEGLDSPLHF | TGTGCCAGCAGTGACGAGGGGTTAGATTCACCCCTCCACTTT | TRBV2 | 14 | - | - | TRBJ1-6
CASSLPNQPQHF | TGTGCCAGCAGCTTACCAAATCAGCCCCAGCATTTT | TRBV11-2 | 12 | - | - | TRBJ1-5
CASRPPGQGTSGGYTF | TGCGCCAGCAGGCCCCCGGGACAGGGTACCTCGGGTGGCTACACCTTC | TRBV4-1 | 16 | TRBD1 | - | TRBJ1-2
CASSPPAGQGYNEQFF | TGTGCCAGCAGCCCGCCCGCGGGACAGGGGTACAATGAGCAGTTCTTC | TRBV11-2 | 16 | TRBD1 | - | TRBJ2-1
CASSGDFPTDEQFF | TGTGCCAGCAGTGGGGACTTCCCGACGGATGAGCAGTTCTTC | TRBV2 | 14 | - | - | TRBJ2-1
CASRAANTGELFF | TGTGCCAGCAGGGCAGCGAACACCGGGGAGCTGTTTTTT | TRBV25-1 | 13 | - | - | TRBJ2-2
CASSLGEGWTQYF | TGTGCCAGCAGTCTGGGGGAGGGGTGGACCCAGTACTTC | TRBV27 | 13 | TRBD2 | - | TRBJ2-5
CASSLNRGRGETQYF | TGTGCCAGCAGCTTAAACAGGGGTCGCGGGGAGACCCAGTACTTC | TRBV5-4 | 15 | TRBD1 | - | TRBJ2-5
CASNPRGSGGYTF | TGTGCCAGCAACCCAAGGGGTTCTGGTGGCTACACCTTC | TRBV2 | 13 | - | few | TRBJ1-2
CASSPGGMTEKLFF | TGTGCCAGCTCACCAGGGGGTATGACGGAAAAACTGTTTTTT | TRBV18 | 14 | - | few | TRBJ1-4
CASSDRLAGQETQYF | TGTGCCAGCAGTGACCGGCTAGCGGGGCAAGAGACCCAGTACTTC | TRBV2 | 15 | TRBD2 | - | TRBJ2-5
CASSLGAGRGNYGYTF | TGTGCCAGCAGCCTGGGGGCAGGCAGGGGCAACTATGGCTACACCTTC | TRBV5-8 | 16 | - | - | TRBJ1-2
CSVVTSGGETQYF | TGCAGCGTTGTGACTAGCGGGGGAGAGACCCAGTACTTC | TRBV29-1 | 13 | TRBD2 | - | TRBJ2-5
CASSLTGAGGYTF | TGTGCCAGCAGCCTGACCGGAGCGGGTGGCTACACCTTC | TRBV27 | 13 | - | - | TRBJ1-2
CASSNYRAGPWGYTF | TGTGCCAGCAGCAACTACAGGGCTGGACCCTGGGGCTACACCTTC | TRBV7-6 | 15 | - | - | TRBJ1-2
CASSLGDRATDTQYF | TGCGCCAGCAGCTTGGGAGACAGGGCCACAGATACGCAGTATTTT | TRBV5-1 | 15 | TRBD1 | - | TRBJ2-3
CSVSQGRGTEAFF | TGCAGCGTCTCTCAGGGACGGGGCACTGAAGCTTTCTTT | TRBV29-1 | 13 | - | - | TRBJ1-1
CASRLLAGGGYNEQFF | TGCGCCAGCCGGTTACTAGCGGGGGGAGGATACAATGAGCAGTTCTTC | TRBV5-1 | 16 | TRBD2 | - | TRBJ2-1
CASKNGGSYEQYF | TGCGCCAGCAAGAACGGGGGCTCCTACGAGCAGTACTTC | TRBV5-1 | 13 | - | - | TRBJ2-7
CASSSLTQSRYEQYF | TGTGCCAGTAGTTCGCTGACGCAGTCACGCTACGAGCAGTACTTC | TRBV19 | 15 | - | - | TRBJ2-7
CASSEDPRGNSPLHF | TGTGCCAGCAGTGAGGATCCCAGGGGAAATTCACCCCTCCACTTT | TRBV25-1 | 15 | - | - | TRBJ1-6
CASSLEEGFYGYTF | TGCGCCAGCAGCTTGGAGGAAGGCTTCTATGGCTACACCTTC | TRBV5-1 | 14 | - | - | TRBJ1-2
CASSQPRQGGTYEQYF | TGCGCCAGCAGCCAACCCCGACAGGGGGGAACCTACGAGCAGTACTTC | TRBV4-1 | 16 | TRBD1 | - | TRBJ2-7
CASSEQSNQPQHF | TGTGCCAGCAGTGAACAGAGCAATCAGCCCCAGCATTTT | TRBV6-1 | 13 | - | - | TRBJ1-5
CASTGDREYSPLHF | TGTGCCAGCACGGGTGACAGGGAGTATTCACCCCTCCACTTT | TRBV11-2 | 14 | TRBD1 | - | TRBJ1-6
CASSPDTDTQYF | TGTGCCAGCAGCCCAGATACAGATACGCAGTATTTT | TRBV5-5 | 12 | - | - | TRBJ2-3
CASSPDRARNEQFF | TGTGCCAGCAGCCCCGACAGGGCACGGAATGAGCAGTTCTTC | TRBV11-1 | 14 | TRBD1 | - | TRBJ2-1